Presented here are 13 T cell receptor beta chains from one specimen sequenced in a study of blood T cell repertoires in COVID-19. Sequencing used immunoSEQ multiplex PCR; TCRdb keeps in-frame clones, though not all of them. Of roughly 300,000 clones listed, approximately 81% were seen once; the top ten hold about 2.9%. The sample consisted of peripheral blood. The receptors derive from a woman aged 60-70 years with active or convalescent COVID-19.

The chain carries TRBV7-3 and TRBJ2-3; 11 nucleotides match TRBD2. This CDR3 region has 16 residues. The V and J ends lost 4 bases and 2 bases, in that order; junction bases with no gene match: 5. Per germline, CDR1 SGHTA and CDR2 FQGTGA. The CDR3 sequence: CASSSLAGGNTDTQYF. DNA of the CDR3: TGTGCCAGCAGCTCGCTAGCGGGGGGAAACACAGATACGCAGTATTTT.

This clone has more than one count but fewer than ten. The chain recombines TRBV21-1 with TRBJ1-3; the listed D gene, TRBD1, was not tested against the DNA. TRBV21-1 is classified as a pseudogene. This CDR3 region has 16 residues. The CDR3: CASSKLQGPSGNTIYF. CDR3 sequence (DNA): TGTGCCAGCAGCAAGCTTCAGGGCCCCTCTGGAAACACCATATATTTT.

The chain employs TRBV5-7 and TRBJ2-7; 11 positions match TRBD1. TRBV5-7 is sorted into the ORF group, with uncertain function. The CDR3 spans 14 residues. Trimming took 6 bases from V and 3 from J; bases not matched to a gene: 5. The CDR3 DNA sequence: TGTGCCAGCACCTGGGACAGGGGGGTCTACGAGCAGTACTTC. Protein sequence: CASTWDRGVYEQYF.

This clone was observed a single time. This chain links TRBV7-6 with TRBJ1-5, with TRBD1 as a possible D gene (5 bases). Trimming shortened V by 5 bases and J by 0 bases, and 14 bases separated the two germline ends. From germline, CDR1 is SGHVS and CDR2 FNYEAQ. The CDR3 is 16 residues long. DNA of the CDR3: TGTGCCAGCAGCCTACAGGCCGGTTATAGCAATCAGCCCCAGCATTTT. It yields the protein CASSLQAGYSNQPQHF.

The chain is built from TRBV19 and TRBJ1-3, with unresolved D. The ends were cut back, 10 bases at V and 4 bases at J, with 26 bases in the middle. This CDR3 has 17 residues. Germline V gene lookup returns CDR1 LNHDA and CDR2 SQIVND (reference sequence). The chain's CDR3 is CATHGGPARTLGNTIYF. Here the CDR3 DNA reads TGTGCCACCCACGGAGGACCCGCCAGAACCCTCGGAAACACCATATATTTT.

This chain connects TRBV4-2 to TRBJ1-1, with D tentatively TRBD1 (5 bases). CDR1 is LGHNA and CDR2 is YNFKEQ in the germline V gene. The V end was cut by 0 bases, the J end by 2 bases, with 16 bases between. The CDR3 runs 17 residues. CDR3 nucleotide sequence: TGTGCCAGCAGCCAAGAAGGCGCGGGGACCATCAACACTGAAGCTTTCTTT. Translating it yields CASSQEGAGTINTEAFF.

This chain uses TRBV24-1 with TRBJ2-7; possibly TRBD1 for D (6 bases). CDR1 is KGHDR, CDR2 SFDVKD, per germline. Trimming removed 8 bases at V and 2 bases at J, with 12 bases between. The CDR3 is 13 residues long. CDR3 loop: CATTRDNPYEQYF. Written as DNA, the CDR3 is TGTGCCACCACACGGGACAACCCCTACGAGCAGTACTTC.

The gene calls are TRBV10-3 and TRBJ1-1, with TRBD1 matching 8 bases. The V gene end was trimmed by 6 bases and the J gene end by 4 bases; junction bases not matched to a gene: 7. CDR3 size: 14 residues. In germline, CDR1 is ENHRY, CDR2 SYGVKD. The DNA of the CDR3 is TGTGCCATCAGCGGTAGGACAGGGCGCACTGAAGCTTTCTTT. Translation gives CAISGRTGRTEAFF.

The chain couples TRBV5-8 to TRBJ1-5, with D unresolved. Trimming took 4 bases from V and 6 from J, leaving 5 bases between them. This CDR3 comprises 11 residues. CDR1 and CDR2 from the germline V gene are SGHTS and YDEGEE. The CDR3 nucleotides are TGTGCCAGCAGCCATAGTCAGCCCCAGCATTTT. It specifies CASSHSQPQHF.

The chain links TRBV29-1 to TRBJ1-2; TRBD1 matches 7 bases. Trimming at V came to 6 bases and at J to 1 base, leaving 5 bases not matched to a gene. The CDR3 is made up of 13 amino acids. Germline CDR1 is SQVTM and CDR2 is ANQGSEA. In DNA form, the CDR3 reads TGCAGCGTGGCGGGACAGCTTAACTATGGCTACACCTTC. This sequence encodes CSVAGQLNYGYTF. The variable domain in full, completed from reference TRBV29-1 and TRBJ1-2, reads SAVISQKPSRDICQRGTSLTIQCQVDSQVTMMFWYRQQPGQSLTLIATANQGSEATYESGFVIDKFPISRPNLTFSTLTVSNMSPEDSSIYLCSVAGQLNYGYTFGSGTRLTVV.

This chain uses TRBV25-1 with TRBJ1-4; D possibly corresponds to TRBD1 (5 bases). In germline, CDR1 is MGHDK, CDR2 SYGVNS. The CDR3 sequence is 14 residues long. V was cut by 6 bases and J by 8 bases, with 16 bases left in between. CDR3 region: CASSHAGPDEKLFF. Here the CDR3 DNA reads TGTGCCAGCAGCCACGCGGGGCCAGACGAAAAACTGTTTTTT.

The chain uses TRBV2 and TRBJ1-1; TRBD1 matches at 10 bases. Unmatched junction bases numbered 8, after V lost 6 bases and J lost 7 bases. This CDR3 region has 14 residues. CDR1 and CDR2 from the germline V gene are SNHLY and FYNNEI. The CDR3 sequence is CASRGDRGRVEAFF. CDR3 in DNA: TGTGCCAGCAGGGGAGACAGGGGGCGCGTTGAAGCTTTCTTT.

J is TRBJ1-6 and V is TRBV10-3, with D perhaps TRBD1 (5 bases). The CDR3 is 17 residues long. CDR1 is ENHRY, CDR2 SYGVKD, per germline. The V gene lost 2 bases and the J gene lost 0 bases, with 11 bases spanning the gap. The CDR3 is CAISEQGMSSYNSPLHF. CDR3 coding DNA: TGTGCCATCAGTGAGCAGGGAATGAGCTCCTATAATTCACCCCTCCACTTT.